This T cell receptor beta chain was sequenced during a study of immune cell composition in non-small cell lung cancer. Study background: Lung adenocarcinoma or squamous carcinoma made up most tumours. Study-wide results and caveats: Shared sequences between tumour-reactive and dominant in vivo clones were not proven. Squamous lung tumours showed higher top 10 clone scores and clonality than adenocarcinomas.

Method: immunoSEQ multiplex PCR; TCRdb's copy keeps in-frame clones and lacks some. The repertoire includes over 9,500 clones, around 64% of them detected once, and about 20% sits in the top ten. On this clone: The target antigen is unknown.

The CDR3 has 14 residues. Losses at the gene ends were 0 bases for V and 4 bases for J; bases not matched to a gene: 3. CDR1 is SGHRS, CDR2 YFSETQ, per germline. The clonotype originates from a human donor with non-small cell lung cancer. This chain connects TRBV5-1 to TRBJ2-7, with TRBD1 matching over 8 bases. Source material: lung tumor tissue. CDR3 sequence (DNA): TGCGCCAGCAGCTTGGGGACAGGGTTTTACGAGCAGTACTTC. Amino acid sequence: CASSLGTGFYEQYF.